This T cell receptor (beta chain) was observed in a study of T cell responses to AZD1222 COVID-19 vaccine. A note on this clone: Its specificity is not known.

The CDR3 sequence is 16 residues long. The germline CDR1 and CDR2 sequences are SQVTM and ANQGSEA. The germline V and J ends were trimmed by 4 bases and 0 bases, with 18 bases remaining between them. Repertoires were generated with immunoSEQ multiplex PCR, while TCRdb's copy carries only in-frame clones and drops some. The sample shows some 160,000 clones, just over 90% of them seen only once. General study points: Samples come after the peak T cell response, not at day 14.

This clonotype was obtained from an adult who received the AZD1222 COVID-19 vaccine. The sample in question was peripheral blood, obtained 28 days after the second AZD1222 dose. V usage is TRBV29-1 and J usage is TRBJ1-1, with a weak D call TRBD1 (6 bases). CDR3 bases: TGCAGCGTTGGTTGGGCAGGGGCAGGTATGAACACTGAAGCTTTCTTT. Protein sequence: CSVGWAGAGMNTEAFF.